The T cell receptor (beta chain) described here comes from a study of blood T cell repertoires in COVID-19. Here immunoSEQ multiplex PCR was the method, and the copy in TCRdb shows in-frame clones only, minus some. Here the sample spans roughly 84,000 clones, 80% being singletons. In germline, CDR1 is MDHEN, CDR2 SYDVKM. V gave up 3 bases and J gave up 0 bases; unmatched junction bases: 4. CDR3 size: 16 residues. This chain uses TRBV28 with TRBJ2-5; 10 bases match TRBD2. Material for sequencing was peripheral blood. The clonotype originates from a woman in her thirties or forties with active or convalescent COVID-19. The CDR3 reads CASSFQRGGYQETQYF. Written as DNA, the CDR3 is TGTGCCAGCAGTTTTCAGCGGGGGGGGTACCAAGAGACCCAGTACTTC.